Listed here are 8 T cell receptor beta chains from one sample, sequenced in a study of blood T cell repertoires in COVID-19 (dated by TCRdb to the early 2020s). The library was prepared using the immunoSEQ multiplex PCR assay. The clones in this table, taken by TCRdb from immuneACCESS, are in-frame only. Not every clone is retained; where verified, under half of the shortfall comes from an unresolved V gene, and the cause of the rest is unknown. The sample has about 46,000 clones on record, approximately 87% of them singletons. The ten most abundant clones make up around 15% of the sample. The sequenced sample consisted of peripheral blood. The receptor set was obtained from a human donor in a cohort sampled during active COVID-19.

This clone appeared once. The chain is built from TRBV4-3 and TRBJ2-7, with 11 nucleotides matching TRBD2. The CDR3 covers 18 residues. Trimming took 0 bases from V and 1 from J; bases not matched to a gene: 8. Looked up from germline, CDR1 is LGHNA and CDR2 is YSLEER. For the CDR3, the DNA is TGCGCCAGCAGCCAAGATGTAGCGGGGGGGCTACTTTCCTACGAGCAGTACTTC. Translating it yields CASSQDVAGGLLSYEQYF.

Comments on this clone: The sample has other DNA sequences that encode this CDR3 too. The gene calls are TRBV7-2 and TRBJ1-1, with D tentatively TRBD1 (6 bases). The CDR3 has 14 amino acids. Germline values: CDR1 SGHTA, CDR2 FQGNSA. V dropped 2 bases and J dropped 0 bases, with 7 bases sitting between them. CDR3: CASSLQGLNTEAFF. For the CDR3, the DNA is TGTGCCAGCAGCTTACAGGGGTTGAACACTGAAGCTTTCTTT.

The CDR3 region has the DNA TGCGCCAGCAGCACGGGACAGGGGGCCTTCGATGAGCAGTTCTTC. This codes for CASSTGQGAFDEQFF. V and J are TRBV5-1 and TRBJ2-1; 12 positions match TRBD1. Germline CDR1 and CDR2: SGHRS and YFSETQ. Losses at the gene ends were 4 bases for V and 8 bases for J; bases not matched to a gene: 7. CDR3 length: 15 amino acids.

The chain uses TRBV7-6 and TRBJ2-7, with a tentative D call TRBD2 (5 bases). The V gene lost 4 bases and the J gene lost 0 bases, with 7 bases spanning the gap. CDR1 and CDR2 from the germline V gene are SGHVS and FNYEAQ. The CDR3 has 13 amino acids. The CDR3 spells CASSSGLSYEQYF. The CDR3 bases are TGTGCCAGCAGCTCCGGACTCTCCTACGAGCAGTACTTC.

The rearrangement links TRBV27 to TRBJ2-7; D is unresolved. The CDR3 has 12 amino acids. Trimming stripped 3 bases from V and 6 bases from J, with 9 bases between. Germline V gives CDR1 MNHEY, CDR2 SMNVEV (reference sequence). The CDR3 region has the DNA TGTGCCAGCAGTTTCCCCGGGTCCGAGCAGTACTTC. This translates into CASSFPGSEQYF.

The V gene is TRBV7-3, the J gene TRBJ2-7, with TRBD2 as a possible D gene (6 bases). Germline lookup yields CDR1 SGHTA and CDR2 FQGTGA. V lost 2 bases to trimming and J lost 6 bases, with 11 bases between them. This CDR3 comprises 13 residues. The DNA of the CDR3 is TGTGCCAGCAGCTTAGGGGCCGGGGGCGAGCAGTACTTC. It specifies CASSLGAGGEQYF.

The chain joins TRBV9 to TRBJ1-3; 9 bases align to TRBD1. The CDR3 length is 15 residues. Per the germline V gene, CDR1 is SGDLS and CDR2 is YYNGEE. The V segment lost 3 bases and the J segment 5 bases; nucleotides outside the gene matches: 6. CDR3 sequence reads: CASSGSGQGRNTIYF. CDR3 sequence (DNA): TGTGCCAGCAGCGGATCGGGACAGGGTAGAAACACCATATATTTT.

V usage is TRBV2 and J usage is TRBJ2-2; D call uncertain. The CDR3 runs to 12 residues. Trimming removed 3 bases from V and 5 bases from J, with 4 bases in between. Per germline, CDR1 SNHLY and CDR2 FYNNEI. The DNA for the CDR3 is TGTGCCAGCAGTGACAGTACCGGGGAGCTGTTTTTT. Translating gives CASSDSTGELFF. Variable domain in full (rest from reference TRBV2 and TRBJ2-2): EPEVTQTPSHQVTQMGQEVILRCVPISNHLYFYWYRQILGQKVEFLVSFYNNEISEKSEIFDDQFSVERPDGSNFTLKIRSTKLEDSAMYFCASSDSTGELFFGEGSRLTVL.